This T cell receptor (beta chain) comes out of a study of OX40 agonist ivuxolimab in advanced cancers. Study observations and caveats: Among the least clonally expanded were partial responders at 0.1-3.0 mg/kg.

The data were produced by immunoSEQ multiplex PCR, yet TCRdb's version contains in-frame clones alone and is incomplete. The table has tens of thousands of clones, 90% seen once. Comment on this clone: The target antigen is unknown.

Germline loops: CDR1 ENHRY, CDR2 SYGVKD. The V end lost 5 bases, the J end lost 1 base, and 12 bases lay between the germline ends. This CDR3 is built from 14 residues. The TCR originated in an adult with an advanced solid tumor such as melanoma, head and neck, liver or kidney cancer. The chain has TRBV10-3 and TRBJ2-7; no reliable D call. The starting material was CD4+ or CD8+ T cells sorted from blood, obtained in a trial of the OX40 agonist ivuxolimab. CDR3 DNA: TGTGCCATCAGTCAGGACCTCGGATCCTACGAGCAGTACTTC. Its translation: CAISQDLGSYEQYF.